This TCR beta chain is drawn from a study of T-cell reconstitution after alpha-beta-depleted transplantation in children. Overall study results and limits: The authors attributed T-cell counts and diversity one year after transplant mostly to newly produced T cells. About two months after transplant, alpha-beta T cells reportedly came from several hundred expanded graft clones. Where some patients showed high TCRbeta diversity at day 60, it came from recipient T cells and thymic progenitors that had survived.

TCRbeta library construction was performed incorporating unique molecular identifiers. TCRdb analysed the PCR reads with MiXCR anew, one entry per CDR3 protein. This table has almost 600,000 distinct CDR3 sequences, over 20% appearing once. This clonotype was observed a handful of times. Its antigen is not known. The CDR3 totals 16 residues. Germline V gene sequence: CDR1 KGHDR, CDR2 SFDVKD. V was clipped by 3 bases and J by 3 bases, with 14 bases between them. The chain carries TRBV24-1 and TRBJ1-5; possible D gene TRBD1, 6 bases. The clonotype comes from a boy less than two years old with Wiskott-Aldrich syndrome, due to receive a stem cell transplant. The sequencing used PBMCs, collected before TCRalphabeta/CD19-depleted stem cell transplant. The CDR3: CATSDIGQTLNQPQHF. The CDR3 DNA reads as TGTGCCACCAGTGATATTGGACAGACCCTCAATCAGCCCCAGCATTTT.